The 4 T cell receptor beta chains reported below all come from one sample, sequenced in a study of beta chain features in type 1 diabetes. Study-wide findings and caveats: Shortening that was moderate but significant affected the TCRB CDR3s of Type 1 diabetes patients in all four CD4+ subsets.

Sequenced material consisted of expressed TCRB transcripts (all of the isolated RNA was reverse transcribed). This table comes from immunoSEQ multiplex PCR, and its TCRdb copy is limited to in-frame clones, with some not included. Of under 300,000 clones in the sample, roughly 20% were seen once. Antigens for these TCRs are unknown. Sequenced sample: naive CD4+ T cells from blood. These receptor sequences come from a woman aged 35 to 49 with type 1 diabetes.

This clone was seen only a few times. This chain joins TRBV5-1 and TRBJ2-7, with 7 nucleotides matching TRBD2. V lost 8 bases to trimming and J lost 2 bases; unmatched junction nucleotides: 13. The CDR3 is made up of 15 amino acids. Per germline, CDR1 SGHRS and CDR2 YFSETQ. CDR3 region: CASRPQTSSTYEQYF. As DNA, the CDR3 is TGCGCCAGTCGACCTCAGACTAGCAGCACCTACGAGCAGTACTTC.

The chain uses TRBV14 and TRBJ2-1; 13 positions agree with TRBD2. CDR3 size: 17 residues. The V segment lost 2 bases and the J segment 7 bases; nucleotides outside the gene matches: 8. Germline loops: CDR1 SGHDN, CDR2 FVKESK. For the CDR3, the DNA is TGTGCCAGCAGCCAACACAGACTAGCGGGGGGAGGGAATGAGCAGTTCTTC. This codes for CASSQHRLAGGGNEQFF.

In this sample, this clone turned up a few times. The J gene is TRBJ2-7, the V gene TRBV6-6; tentatively, D is TRBD1 (6 bases). The CDR3 spans 16 residues. The ends were cut back, 4 bases at V and 3 bases at J, with 19 bases in the middle. Germline V gene sequence: CDR1 MNHNY, CDR2 SVGAGI (reference sequence). CDR3 bases: TGTGCCAGCAGTTCCTCCGGACAGCAAGCTAGCTACGAGCAGTACTTC. As protein: CASSSSGQQASYEQYF.

This chain links TRBV13 with TRBJ2-7; maybe TRBD1 (5 bases). Germline values: CDR1 PRHDT, CDR2 FYEKMQ (reference sequence). Trimming left V 0 bases short and J 11 bases short, with 14 bases between. This CDR3 is built from 13 residues. In nucleotides, the CDR3 is TGTGCCAGCAGCTTAGGTACCTTCGACAGTAAGTACTTC. It translates to CASSLGTFDSKYF.